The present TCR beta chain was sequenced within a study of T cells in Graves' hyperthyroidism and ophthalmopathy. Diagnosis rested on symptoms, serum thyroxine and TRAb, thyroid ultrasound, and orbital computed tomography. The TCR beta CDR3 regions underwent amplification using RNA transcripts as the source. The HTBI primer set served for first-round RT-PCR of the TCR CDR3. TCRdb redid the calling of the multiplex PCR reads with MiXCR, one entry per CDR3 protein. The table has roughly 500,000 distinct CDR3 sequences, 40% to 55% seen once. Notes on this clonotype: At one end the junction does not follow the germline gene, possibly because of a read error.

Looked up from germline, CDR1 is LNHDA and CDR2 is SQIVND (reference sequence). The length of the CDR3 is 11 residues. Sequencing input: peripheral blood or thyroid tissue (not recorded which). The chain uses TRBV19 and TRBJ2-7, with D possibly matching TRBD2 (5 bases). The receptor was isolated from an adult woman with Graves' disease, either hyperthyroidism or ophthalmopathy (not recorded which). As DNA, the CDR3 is TGTGCCGGTAGTCCGGGATATGAGCAGTACTTC. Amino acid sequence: CAGSPGYEQYF.